This TCR beta chain was captured in a study of blood T cells in healthy people across ages. Whole-study findings and limits: The study lacked donor CMV status, which possibly confounded expanded clonotype changes.

A second PCR of roughly 7 to 11 cycles used a sample-barcoded 5' primer and a J-beta primer mix. TCRdb analysed the 5' RACE reads with MiXCR anew, one entry per CDR3 protein. The sample consists of about 1.6 million distinct CDR3 sequences, about 35% of them appearing once. Trimming took 6 bases from V and 6 from J; bases not matched to a gene: 6. Germline loops: CDR1 KGHSH, CDR2 LQKENI. This CDR3 has 14 amino acids. Details on this clonotype: Its antigen remains unidentified.

The rearrangement uses TRBV18 and TRBJ1-2, with 11 bases identical to TRBD1. Sequencing was carried out using blood. The origin of this receptor is a woman aged 25-40 years in good health. This chain's CDR3 is CASSRTGGADGYTF. CDR3 nucleotides: TGTGCCAGCTCCAGGACAGGGGGCGCCGATGGCTACACCTTC.